Shown below are 10 T cell receptor beta chains from a single sample sequenced in a study of blood T cell repertoires in COVID-19. The data were produced by immunoSEQ multiplex PCR, yet TCRdb's version contains in-frame clones alone and is incomplete. Of 370,000 or so clones listed, 70% to 90% are singletons. Material for sequencing was PBMCs or T cells enriched from blood (not recorded which). These receptor sequences come from a man younger than 40 who had recovered from COVID-19.

This chain joins TRBV6-4 and TRBJ1-2; D is possibly TRBD1 (6 bases). CDR3 length: 14 amino acids. V was clipped by 4 bases and J by 7 bases, with 16 bases between them. CDR1 MRHNA and CDR2 SNTAGT come from the germline V gene. The CDR3 spells CASSGEGGIGGYTF. The CDR3 DNA follows: TGTGCCAGCAGTGGTGAAGGGGGAATTGGTGGCTACACCTTC.

The rearrangement links TRBV5-1 to TRBJ1-1, with D uncertain. The CDR3 runs to 17 residues. In germline, CDR1 is SGHRS, CDR2 YFSETQ. V dropped 0 bases and J dropped 3 bases, with 18 bases sitting between them. The CDR3 DNA sequence: TGCGCCAGCAGCTTGGCCGGGCTAGCGTTGGGTTACACTGAAGCTTTCTTT. Translating gives CASSLAGLALGYTEAFF.

For this clone: This sample includes further DNA sequences coding for the same CDR3. The chain joins TRBV5-1 to TRBJ1-1; TRBD1 is a possible D gene (6 bases). Between the trimmed V and J ends, which lost 0 bases and 3 bases, there was a span of 9 bases. The CDR3 length is 14 residues. Per germline, CDR1 SGHRS and CDR2 YFSETQ. The CDR3 DNA reads as TGCGCCAGCAGCTTGGCGGGGGGCTACACTGAAGCTTTCTTT. Its protein product is CASSLAGGYTEAFF.

J is TRBJ1-2 and V is TRBV6-5; 8 bases line up with TRBD1. Germline trimming cut 10 bases from V and 6 bases from J; bases unmatched to any gene: 10. This CDR3 contains 13 residues. Germline V gene sequence: CDR1 MNHEY, CDR2 SVGAGI. The CDR3 DNA reads as TGTGCCAACTCGGACAGGGCCGCTGATGGCTACACCTTC. It translates to CANSDRAADGYTF.

The gene calls are TRBV7-9 and TRBJ2-7; D perhaps matches TRBD2 (6 bases). Germline-derived CDR1 and CDR2 are SEHNR and FQNEAQ (reference sequence). The CDR3 is made up of 12 amino acids. The V and J ends lost 4 bases and 6 bases respectively, with 10 bases between them. The CDR3 loop reads CASSSAGLEQYF. The CDR3 DNA reads as TGTGCCAGCAGCTCGGCGGGGCTCGAGCAGTACTTC.

This rearrangement joins TRBV29-1 to TRBJ1-1, with D perhaps matching TRBD1 (5 bases). Per germline, CDR1 SQVTM and CDR2 ANQGSEA. Trimming shortened V by 6 bases and J by 11 bases, and 16 bases separated the two germline ends. The CDR3 runs to 11 residues. The CDR3 is CSVLWGERAFF. In DNA, the CDR3 is TGCAGCGTCCTGTGGGGGGAAAGGGCTTTCTTT.

This clone was seen only a few times. The chain couples TRBV7-6 to TRBJ1-2; the D is unclear. This CDR3 is built from 12 residues. Germline V CDR1 and CDR2: SGHVS, FNYEAQ. Trimming pared 5 bases from V and 2 bases from J, leaving 6 bases between. The CDR3 region is CASSQTNYGYTF. In nucleotides, the CDR3 is TGTGCCAGCAGCCAGACAAACTATGGCTACACCTTC. Based on the CDR3 plus reference TRBV7-6 and TRBJ1-2, the full variable domain is GAGVSQSPRYKVTKRGQDVALRCDPISGHVSLYWYRQALGQGPEFLTYFNYEAQQDKSGLPNDRFSAERPEGSISTLTIQRTEQRDSAMYRCASSQTNYGYTFGSGTRLTVV.

A few counts support this clone. The chain employs TRBV13 and TRBJ1-3; D unclear. This CDR3 region has 12 residues. Germline V gene sequence: CDR1 PRHDT, CDR2 FYEKMQ (reference sequence). Trimming took off 4 bases at V and 4 bases at J, with 5 bases between the two ends. In DNA form, the CDR3 reads TGTGCCAGCAGCTGGAGGGGAAACACCATATATTTT. It specifies CASSWRGNTIYF. Together with reference TRBV13 and TRBJ1-3, the CDR3 gives the full variable domain: AAGVIQSPRHLIKEKRETATLKCYPIPRHDTVYWYQQGPGQDPQFLISFYEKMQSDKGSIPDRFSAQQFSDYHSELNMSSLELGDSALYFCASSWRGNTIYFGEGSWLTVV.

V is TRBV7-2 and J is TRBJ1-2; possibly TRBD1 for D (6 bases). Deletions cut 5 bases from V and 3 bases from J, with 10 bases between. This CDR3 comprises 13 residues. CDR1 is SGHTA, CDR2 FQGNSA, per germline. As DNA, the CDR3 is TGTGCCAGCAGCCGGGGGGCTTACTATGGCTACACCTTC. It is translated as CASSRGAYYGYTF.

The chain couples TRBV5-6 to TRBJ2-3, with TRBD1 matching over 10 bases. Germline-derived CDR1 and CDR2 are SGHDT and YYEEEE. J was trimmed by 3 bases and V by 3 bases; bases with no gene match: 10. CDR3 length: 17 amino acids. Written as DNA, the CDR3 is TGTGCCAGCAGCTCGGACAGGGGGGATTCCCTTACAGATACGCAGTATTTT. It codes for CASSSDRGDSLTDTQYF.